These T cell receptor beta chains were read from a single sample in a study of read filtering for tumor transcriptome and immune sequencing. TCRdb reprocessed the reads with MiXCR, giving one entry per CDR3 protein. The sample carries around 41,000 distinct CDR3 sequences, around 15% recorded once. The material sequenced was a population of CD138-negative cells sorted from bone marrow. These TCRs come from a donor aged 40 or older with multiple myeloma. Each CDR3 is given with its conserved first and last residue. Fields, in order: J gene, clone size, V gene, D gene, CDR3 DNA, CDR3 protein. D genes are given only for firm matches. Part of the rows lack a size; the others show once, few, many or a class for expanded clones.

J: TRBJ1-1
size: many
V: TRBV5-1
D: TRBD1
DNA: TGCGCCAGCAGCCTCCAGGGGGCAAGGGTGGGCACTGAAGCTTTCTTT
CDR3: CASSLQGARVGTEAFF

J: TRBJ1-1
size: many
V: TRBV11-2
D: -
DNA: TGTGCCAGCAGCTTAGTTCCAGCTGAAGCTTTCTTT
CDR3: CASSLVPAEAFF

J: TRBJ1-1
size: many
V: TRBV14
D: -
DNA: TGTGCCAGCAGGGGGCCAAAGGGCACTGAAGCTTTCTTT
CDR3: CASRGPKGTEAFF

J: TRBJ2-3
size: many
V: TRBV5-1
D: -
DNA: TGCGCCAGCACCCTGTCCGGGGCTAGGCCAGATACGCAGTATTTT
CDR3: CASTLSGARPDTQYF

J: TRBJ1-3
size: -
V: TRBV19
D: -
DNA: TGTGCCAGTAGTATTGAGGGACCGAGCTCTGGAAACACCATATATTTT
CDR3: CASSIEGPSSGNTIYF

J: TRBJ2-1
size: many
V: TRBV4-1
D: -
DNA: TGCGCCAGCAGCCAACTCCGGGGCAGGGGCCATGAGCAGTTCTTC
CDR3: CASSQLRGRGHEQFF

J: TRBJ2-1
size: many
V: TRBV20-1
D: -
DNA: TGCAGTGCTACGCCCGACCGGGACGAGTACTACAATGAGCAGTTCTTC
CDR3: CSATPDRDEYYNEQFF

J: TRBJ1-5
size: many
V: TRBV7-2
D: -
DNA: TGTGCCAGCAGCTCTAGCGCTGCAGGTGAGGCTACGCAGCATTTT
CDR3: CASSSSAAGEATQHF

J: TRBJ2-2
size: many
V: TRBV5-1
D: -
DNA: TGCGCCAGCAGCTTGTCCCCAGGGGCGGTCGGGGAGCTGTTTTTT
CDR3: CASSLSPGAVGELFF

J: TRBJ1-1
size: many
V: TRBV5-6
D: -
DNA: TGTGCCAGCAGCCCTAGATTTGGTGAAGCTTTCTTT
CDR3: CASSPRFGEAFF

J: TRBJ1-1
size: -
V: TRBV19
D: -
DNA: TGTGCCAGTAAGAGGACGAACACTGAAGCTTTCTTT
CDR3: CASKRTNTEAFF

J: TRBJ1-2
size: few
V: TRBV7-9
D: -
DNA: TGTGCCAGCAGCCTCATAGAATCAAGTGGCTATGGCTACACCTTC
CDR3: CASSLIESSGYGYTF

J: TRBJ2-3
size: many
V: TRBV5-1
D: TRBD2
DNA: TGCGCCAGCAGCTACTTACTAGCGGGGAGCACAGATACGCAGTATTTT
CDR3: CASSYLLAGSTDTQYF

J: TRBJ2-7
size: many
V: TRBV5-1
D: -
DNA: TGCGCCAGCAGCTTGCCGGACTACCGAACCTACGAGCAGTACTTC
CDR3: CASSLPDYRTYEQYF

J: TRBJ1-5
size: many
V: TRBV6-2/TRBV6-3
D: -
DNA: TGTGCCAGCACCGACGGGGGTAGGACGGATCAGCCCCAGCATTTT
CDR3: CASTDGGRTDQPQHF

J: TRBJ2-3
size: many
V: TRBV20-1
D: TRBD2
DNA: TGCAGTGCTAGCGGGGGGGCCCTTGAGGGAGATACGCAGTATTTT
CDR3: CSASGGALEGDTQYF

J: TRBJ1-4
size: many
V: TRBV2
D: -
DNA: TGTGCCAGCAGTGAAGCGCTCCGGGGAGACGAAAAACTGTTTTTT
CDR3: CASSEALRGDEKLFF

J: TRBJ2-3
size: many
V: TRBV7-2
D: -
DNA: TGTGCCAGCAGCTTAGCTAGTTGGGGGCAGTATTTT
CDR3: CASSLASWGQYF

J: TRBJ2-7
size: many
V: TRBV4-3
D: TRBD1
DNA: TGCGCCAGCAGCCAAGGGGGACAGGGTGGGTACGAGCAGTACTTC
CDR3: CASSQGGQGGYEQYF

J: TRBJ2-7
size: few
V: TRBV25-1
D: -
DNA: TGTGCCAGCAGTGATAATGGGGTACGCAGTTGGTACGAGCAGTACTTC
CDR3: CASSDNGVRSWYEQYF

J: TRBJ2-5
size: few
V: TRBV6-1
D: TRBD2
DNA: TGTGCCAGCAGGGGGGGAGCGGGGGGACCCGGAGAGACCCAGTACTTC
CDR3: CASRGGAGGPGETQYF

J: TRBJ2-1
size: many
V: TRBV7-2
D: -
DNA: TGTGCCAGCAGCTTCCGGGACTCGAGCTCCTACAATGAGCAGTTCTTC
CDR3: CASSFRDSSSYNEQFF

J: TRBJ2-5
size: many
V: TRBV2
D: TRBD1
DNA: TGTGCCAGCAATACCCCGGGACAGGGGCAAGAGACCCAGTACTTC
CDR3: CASNTPGQGQETQYF

J: TRBJ1-5
size: many
V: TRBV19
D: -
DNA: TGTGCCAGTAGACGGGAAGCCGGGGCCAGGCAGCCCCAGCATTTT
CDR3: CASRREAGARQPQHF

J: TRBJ2-2
size: many
V: TRBV13
D: -
DNA: TGTGCCAGCAGCTTAAACAGGTTGCCCGGGGAGCTGTTTTTT
CDR3: CASSLNRLPGELFF

J: TRBJ2-5
size: many
V: TRBV29-1
D: -
DNA: TGCAGCGTTGAAGTCCTTTGGACCCAGTACTTC
CDR3: CSVEVLWTQYF

J: TRBJ1-1
size: medium-sized
V: TRBV10-2
D: -
DNA: TGCGCCAGCACGCCGAACACTGAAGCTTTCTTT
CDR3: CASTPNTEAFF

J: TRBJ2-7
size: many
V: TRBV19
D: TRBD1
DNA: TGTGCCAGTAGTATCAATAGGGGACAGGGAGGCTACGAGCAGTACTTC
CDR3: CASSINRGQGGYEQYF

J: TRBJ2-2
size: many
V: TRBV5-6
D: -
DNA: TGTGCCAGCAGCTTGGTCTCTGGGCTGAACACCGGGGAGCTGTTTTTT
CDR3: CASSLVSGLNTGELFF

J: TRBJ2-1
size: many
V: TRBV30
D: -
DNA: TGTGCCTGGAGTGTTCTCATTTTACCTGAGCAGTTCTTC
CDR3: CAWSVLILPEQFF

J: TRBJ1-4
size: many
V: TRBV28
D: -
DNA: TGTGCCAGCCTAGCCGGGCGAAAACTGTTTTTT
CDR3: CASLAGRKLFF

J: TRBJ2-7
size: many
V: TRBV28
D: -
DNA: TGTGCCAGCAGTTTGGGGGGACCGCTCTACGAGCAGTACTTC
CDR3: CASSLGGPLYEQYF

J: TRBJ2-1
size: few
V: TRBV18
D: -
DNA: TGTGCCAGCTCACCCGGACAAAACTCCTACAATGAGCAGTTCTTC
CDR3: CASSPGQNSYNEQFF

J: TRBJ2-2
size: many
V: TRBV6-1
D: -
DNA: TGTGCCAGCAGTGATGGCCTGAACACCGGGGAGCTGTTTTTT
CDR3: CASSDGLNTGELFF

J: TRBJ2-2
size: many
V: TRBV2
D: -
DNA: TGTGCCAGCAGGGGGGGGGCCGGGAACACCGGGGAGCTGTTTTTT
CDR3: CASRGGAGNTGELFF